Shown below are 23 T cell receptor beta chains from a single sample sequenced in a study of shared clonotypes between healthy human individuals. Profiling relied on immunoSEQ multiplex PCR, and the TCRdb table lists in-frame clones only, not all of them. Here the sample spans about 980,000 clones, over 60% being singletons. Sequenced input: memory CD4+ T cells sorted from blood. Subset in this sample: CD45RA-negative fraction. These receptors originate from a man between 18 and 35 years old in good health.

The chain carries TRBV6-6 and TRBJ2-7; tentatively, D is TRBD2 (6 bases). Germline CDR1 MNHNY, CDR2 SVGAGI (reference sequence). The CDR3 consists of 16 residues. V was pared by 7 bases and J by 3 bases, with 22 bases between. This CDR3 is CASTRVTSGRNYEQYF. The CDR3 DNA reads TGTGCCAGCACCAGGGTAACATCGGGGAGGAACTACGAGCAGTACTTC.

V usage is TRBV30 and J usage is TRBJ1-4; D perhaps matches TRBD1 (6 bases). Deletions cut 0 bases from V and 8 bases from J, with 22 bases between. CDR3 length: 17 residues. CDR1 GTSNPN and CDR2 SVGIG come from the germline V gene (reference sequence). Here the CDR3 reads CAWSVGFNREVGEKLFF. In nucleotides, the CDR3 is TGTGCCTGGAGTGTAGGGTTCAACAGGGAAGTTGGGGAAAAACTGTTTTTT.

V gene TRBV10-3 combines with J gene TRBJ1-4; possible D gene TRBD1, 5 bases. CDR3 size: 15 residues. Trimming stripped 2 bases from V and 5 bases from J, with 12 bases between. Germline V gene lookup returns CDR1 ENHRY and CDR2 SYGVKD. The CDR3 region is CAISEMGTKNEKLFF. The CDR3 DNA follows: TGTGCCATCAGTGAGATGGGGACTAAGAATGAAAAACTGTTTTTT.

This chain connects TRBV7-2 to TRBJ2-5; tentatively, D is TRBD2 (6 bases). V dropped 5 bases and J dropped 5 bases, with 15 bases sitting between them. CDR3 length: 14 residues. Looked up from germline, CDR1 is SGHTA and CDR2 is FQGNSA. The CDR3 protein is CASSPWTGGETQYF. For the CDR3, the DNA is TGTGCCAGCAGCCCTTGGACCGGAGGGGAGACCCAGTACTTC.

The rearrangement uses TRBV7-2 and TRBJ2-3; tentatively, D is TRBD2 (5 bases). From germline, CDR1 is SGHTA and CDR2 FQGNSA. The CDR3 has 19 residues. The V end lost 5 bases, the J end lost 3 bases, and 27 bases lay between the germline ends. This CDR3 reads CASSAYDSLKTSQTDTQYF. The CDR3 DNA is TGTGCCAGCAGCGCATATGACTCGTTAAAAACTAGTCAAACAGATACGCAGTATTTT.

V gene TRBV18 combines with J gene TRBJ1-1; tentative D call: TRBD1 (6 bases). The V end lost 1 base, the J end lost 6 bases, and 12 bases lay between the germline ends. Germline CDR1 and CDR2: KGHSH and LQKENI. This CDR3 contains 14 residues. CDR3 loop: CASSPQMGAAEAFF. CDR3 in DNA: TGTGCCAGCTCACCACAAATGGGGGCCGCTGAAGCTTTCTTT.

This clone has a handful of counts. The chain combines TRBV5-6 with TRBJ1-5; D is possibly TRBD1 (6 bases). Germline CDR1 is SGHDT and CDR2 is YYEEEE. V was trimmed by 0 bases and J by 6 bases, leaving 16 bases between them. The CDR3 runs to 16 residues. CDR3 nucleotide sequence: TGTGCCAGCAGCTTGGAGGCCGGGGGGCCCGGTCAGCCCCAGCATTTT. It codes for CASSLEAGGPGQPQHF.

The chain joins TRBV27 to TRBJ2-3, with D possibly matching TRBD2 (7 bases). The CDR3 is made up of 18 amino acids. Germline lookup yields CDR1 MNHEY and CDR2 SMNVEV (reference sequence). The V and J ends lost 0 bases and 4 bases respectively, with 20 bases between them. This chain's CDR3 is CASSLSRGAASGPDTQYF. DNA for the CDR3: TGTGCCAGCAGTTTATCAAGGGGGGCGGCTAGCGGCCCAGATACGCAGTATTTT.

The chain has TRBV5-4 and TRBJ2-3, with a possible D match to TRBD2 (7 bases). This CDR3 spans 17 amino acids. Deletions cut 5 bases from V and 4 bases from J, with 23 bases between. CDR1 is SGHNT and CDR2 is YYREEE in the germline V gene (reference sequence). The CDR3 here is CASREGGYGGSSDTQYF. DNA for the CDR3: TGTGCCAGCAGAGAAGGGGGTTATGGCGGGAGCTCAGATACGCAGTATTTT. The whole variable domain, filled in from reference TRBV5-4 and TRBJ2-3, reads ETGVTQSPTHLIKTRGQQVTLRCSSQSGHNTVSWYQQALGQGPQFIFQYYREEENGRGNFPPRFSGLQFPNYSSELNVNALELDDSALYLCASREGGYGGSSDTQYFGPGTRLTVL.

The count of this clone is one. The V gene is TRBV25-1, the J gene TRBJ2-7; perhaps TRBD2 as D (5 bases). Trimming removed 6 bases from V and 2 bases from J, with 17 bases in between. The CDR3 loop spans 15 amino acids. Germline loops: CDR1 MGHDK, CDR2 SYGVNS. In DNA form, the CDR3 reads TGTGCCAGCAGCACAAAAGCACTAGGGCCCTACGAGCAGTACTTC. Its protein product is CASSTKALGPYEQYF.

The chain couples TRBV29-1 to TRBJ1-4; TRBD1 is a possible D gene (5 bases). The CDR3 is 14 residues long. The V gene's germline CDR1 is SQVTM and CDR2 ANQGSEA. The V end was cut by 6 bases, the J end by 8 bases, with 19 bases between. CDR3 sequence (DNA): TGCAGCGTCGCACAGGAAGGGTCCTGGGAAAAACTGTTTTTT. This encodes CSVAQEGSWEKLFF.

As regards this clone: Sequence at one end of the junction differs from germline and may be a read error. The gene calls are TRBV6-1 and TRBJ2-7; 11 bases are shared with TRBD2. Germline V gives CDR1 MNHNS, CDR2 SASEGT. The CDR3 is 13 residues long. The CDR3 DNA is TGTGCCAGCAGGAATCCGGGACTAGCGGAGGGGTCCTTC. This codes for CASRNPGLAEGSF.

The chain links TRBV7-8 to TRBJ2-2, with 11 positions matching TRBD2. The CDR3 covers 20 residues. Trimming removed 0 bases from V and 6 bases from J; junction bases left unmatched: 15. Germline CDR1 SGHVS, CDR2 FQNEAQ. This CDR3 reads CASSLAGALLAGVYAGELFF. The CDR3 DNA reads TGTGCCAGCAGCTTAGCCGGCGCACTACTAGCGGGAGTTTATGCCGGGGAGCTGTTTTTT.

As regards this clone: One junction end disagrees with the germline gene, perhaps due to a read error. The V call is TRBV7-7, the J call TRBJ2-5; 8 bases are a match to TRBD1. Looked up from germline, CDR1 is SSHAT and CDR2 is FNYEAQ (reference sequence). This CDR3 comprises 13 residues. This chain's CDR3 is CASSLDRASAQYF. CDR3 in DNA: TGTGCTAGCAGCCTGGACAGGGCTTCGGCCCAGTACTTC.

The rearrangement joins TRBV6-5 to TRBJ1-4; D might be TRBD1 (6 bases). Germline-derived CDR1 and CDR2 are MNHEY and SVGAGI. This CDR3 is 14 amino acids long. V gave up 6 bases and J gave up 6 bases, with 14 bases separating them. In nucleotides, the CDR3 is TGTGCCAGCAGGCACTTATCAGGGGATGAAAAACTGTTTTTT. Translated, it gives CASRHLSGDEKLFF.

Regarding this clone: This sample includes further DNA sequences coding for the same CDR3. This sequence joins TRBV6-1 and TRBJ2-2; the D is unclear. CDR3 length equals 13 residues. CDR1 and CDR2 from the germline V gene are MNHNS and SASEGT. V was shortened by 6 bases and J by 1 base, with 6 bases between the two germline ends. The CDR3 DNA follows: TGTGCCAGCAGAGGGTTGAACACCGGGGAGCTGTTTTTT. Its protein is CASRGLNTGELFF.

The V and J genes are TRBV7-9 and TRBJ1-1; D gene uncertain. V lost 5 bases and J lost 4, with 14 bases in between. This CDR3 contains 14 residues. Germline CDR1 and CDR2: SEHNR and FQNEAQ (reference sequence). CDR3 sequence: CASSRSGKGTEAFF. The CDR3 bases are TGTGCCAGCAGCCGCAGCGGTAAGGGCACTGAAGCTTTCTTT.

CDR3 protein: CASRPLEEAYGYTF. The CDR3 DNA follows: TGTGCCAGTAGGCCCCTGGAGGAGGCCTATGGCTACACCTTC. The V call is TRBV19, the J call TRBJ1-2; D is unclear. Germline V lookup: CDR1 LNHDA, CDR2 SQIVND (reference sequence). CDR3 size: 14 residues. V gave up 6 bases and J gave up 4 bases, with 15 bases separating them.

The rearrangement uses TRBV6-4 and TRBJ1-5; D ambiguous. The CDR3 has 10 residues. The ends were cut back, 7 bases at V and 7 bases at J, with 5 bases in the middle. Per germline, CDR1 MRHNA and CDR2 SNTAGT. CDR3 DNA: TGTGCCAGCATTGTCCAGCCCCAGCATTTT. Residues: CASIVQPQHF.

Written as DNA, the CDR3 is TGTGCCAGCAGCTTGGTTCAGAATAATTCACCCCTCCACTTT. It translates to CASSLVQNNSPLHF. The V call is TRBV5-4, the J call TRBJ1-6; D is ambiguous. CDR3 length: 14 amino acids. Looked up from germline, CDR1 is SGHNT and CDR2 is YYREEE (reference sequence). V was trimmed by 0 bases and J by 5 bases, leaving 6 bases between them. Full variable domain (outside the CDR3, taken from reference TRBV5-4 and TRBJ1-6): ETGVTQSPTHLIKTRGQQVTLRCSSQSGHNTVSWYQQALGQGPQFIFQYYREEENGRGNFPPRFSGLQFPNYSSELNVNALELDDSALYLCASSLVQNNSPLHFGNGTRLTVT.

The V call is TRBV5-1, the J call TRBJ1-5; weak D call: TRBD1 (6 bases). Germline V CDR1 and CDR2: SGHRS, YFSETQ. The CDR3 runs 14 residues. Deletions cut 4 bases from V and 3 bases from J, with 11 bases between. The CDR3, as DNA: TGCGCCAGCAGCCTACAGGGTCCCAATCAGCCCCAGCATTTT. The encoded protein is CASSLQGPNQPQHF. Full variable domain (rest looked up from reference TRBV5-1 and TRBJ1-5): KAGVTQTPRYLIKTRGQQVTLSCSPISGHRSVSWYQQTPGQGLQFLFEYFSETQRNKGNFPGRFSGRQFSNSRSEMNVSTLELGDSALYLCASSLQGPNQPQHFGDGTRLSIL.

The chain recombines TRBV28 with TRBJ2-1, with a tentative D call TRBD1 (5 bases). V was trimmed by 3 bases and J by 3 bases, leaving 18 bases between them. There are 17 residues in the CDR3. Germline values: CDR1 MDHEN, CDR2 SYDVKM. The CDR3 DNA follows: TGTGCCAGCAGTTTTTCCAGTCTTCAGGGAAACTACAATGAGCAGTTCTTC. Protein product: CASSFSSLQGNYNEQFF.

This chain uses TRBV6-6 with TRBJ1-6, with TRBD1 identical over 7 bases. V was clipped by 0 bases and J by 10 bases; unmatched bases: 9. CDR1 MNHNY and CDR2 SVGAGI come from the germline V gene (reference sequence). CDR3 length equals 16 residues. The DNA of the CDR3 is TGTGCCAGCAGTTACTCAGGACAGGACGGGCGGTCACCCCTCCACTTT. Protein sequence: CASSYSGQDGRSPLHF.